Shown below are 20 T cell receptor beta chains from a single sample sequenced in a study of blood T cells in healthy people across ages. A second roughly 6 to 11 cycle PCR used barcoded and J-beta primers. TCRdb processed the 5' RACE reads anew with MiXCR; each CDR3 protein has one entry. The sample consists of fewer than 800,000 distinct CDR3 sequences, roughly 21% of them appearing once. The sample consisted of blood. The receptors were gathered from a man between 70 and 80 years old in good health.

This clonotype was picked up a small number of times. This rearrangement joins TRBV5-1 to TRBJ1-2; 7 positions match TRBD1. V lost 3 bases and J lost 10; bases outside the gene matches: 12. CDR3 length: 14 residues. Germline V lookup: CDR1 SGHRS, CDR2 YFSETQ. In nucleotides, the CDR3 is TGCGCCAGCAGCTCTAGGGGGCCGGAGACCGTCTACACCTTC. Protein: CASSSRGPETVYTF. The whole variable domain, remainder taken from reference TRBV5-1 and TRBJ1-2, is KAGVTQTPRYLIKTRGQQVTLSCSPISGHRSVSWYQQTPGQGLQFLFEYFSETQRNKGNFPGRFSGRQFSNSRSEMNVSTLELGDSALYLCASSSRGPETVYTFGSGTRLTVV.

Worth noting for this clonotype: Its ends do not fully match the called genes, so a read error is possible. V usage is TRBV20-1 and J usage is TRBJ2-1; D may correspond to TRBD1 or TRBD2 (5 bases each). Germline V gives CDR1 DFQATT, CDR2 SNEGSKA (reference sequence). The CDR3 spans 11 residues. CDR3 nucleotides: TGCAGTGCTAGAGACAAGCTGGGGGAGTTCTTT. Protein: CSARDKLGEFF.

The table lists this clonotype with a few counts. CDR3 sequence: CASSALDSVYEQYF. The CDR3 bases are TGTGCCAGCAGCGCCCTAGACTCGGTCTACGAGCAGTACTTC. The chain has TRBV9 and TRBJ2-7; D is unresolved. The germline V gene encodes CDR1 SGDLS and CDR2 YYNGEE. The length of the CDR3 is 14 residues. V was pared by 3 bases and J by 3 bases, with 13 bases between.

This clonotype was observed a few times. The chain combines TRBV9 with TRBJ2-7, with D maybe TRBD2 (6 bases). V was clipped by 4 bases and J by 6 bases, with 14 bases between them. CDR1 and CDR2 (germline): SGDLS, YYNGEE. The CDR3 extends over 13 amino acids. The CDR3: CASSPISGAEQYF. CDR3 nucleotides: TGTGCCAGCAGCCCTATCTCGGGAGCCGAGCAGTACTTC.

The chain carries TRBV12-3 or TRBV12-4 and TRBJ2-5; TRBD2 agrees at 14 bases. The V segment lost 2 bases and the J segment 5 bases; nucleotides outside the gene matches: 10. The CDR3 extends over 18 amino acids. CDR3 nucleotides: TGTGCCAGCAGTTTACCACCGACTAGCGGGAGGGCCTCTGAGACCCAGTACTTC. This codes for CASSLPPTSGRASETQYF.

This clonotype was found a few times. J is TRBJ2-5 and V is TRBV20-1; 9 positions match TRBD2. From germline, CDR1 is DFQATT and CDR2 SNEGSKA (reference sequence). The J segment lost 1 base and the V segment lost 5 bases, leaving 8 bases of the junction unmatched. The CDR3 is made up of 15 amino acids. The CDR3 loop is CSAVPIAGAQETQYF. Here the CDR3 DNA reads TGCAGTGCTGTCCCGATAGCGGGAGCCCAAGAGACCCAGTACTTC.

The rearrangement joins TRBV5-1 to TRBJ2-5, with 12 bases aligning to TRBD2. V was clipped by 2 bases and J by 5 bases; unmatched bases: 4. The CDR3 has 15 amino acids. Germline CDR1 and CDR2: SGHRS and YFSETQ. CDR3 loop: CASSLLAGGIETQYF. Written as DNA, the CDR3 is TGCGCCAGCAGCTTACTAGCGGGGGGTATTGAGACCCAGTACTTC.

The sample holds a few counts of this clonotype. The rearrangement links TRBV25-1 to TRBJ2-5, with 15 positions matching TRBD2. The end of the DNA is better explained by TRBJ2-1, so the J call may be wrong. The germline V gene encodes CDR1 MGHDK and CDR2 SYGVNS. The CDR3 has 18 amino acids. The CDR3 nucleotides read TGTGCCAGCAGTGAATCCCCCCCGGGACTAGCGGGGGGCGATGAGCAGTTCTTC. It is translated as CASSESPPGLAGGDEQFF.

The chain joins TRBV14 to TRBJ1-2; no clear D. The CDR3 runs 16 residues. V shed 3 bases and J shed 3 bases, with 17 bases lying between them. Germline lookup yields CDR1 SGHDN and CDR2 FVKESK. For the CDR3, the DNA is TGTGCCAGCAGCCAGGGAGCGGACGGGGTATACTATGGCTACACCTTC. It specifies CASSQGADGVYYGYTF.

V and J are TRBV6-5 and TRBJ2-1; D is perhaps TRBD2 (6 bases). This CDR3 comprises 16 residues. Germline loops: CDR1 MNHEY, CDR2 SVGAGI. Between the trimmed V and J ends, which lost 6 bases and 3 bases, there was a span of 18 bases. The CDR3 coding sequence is TGTGCCAGCAGATATACGGTGGGAGGTGGCTACAATGAGCAGTTCTTC. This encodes CASRYTVGGGYNEQFF.

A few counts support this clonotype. The CDR3 loop reads CASSPQASGRANEQFF. Here the CDR3 DNA reads TGTGCCAGTAGTCCTCAGGCTAGCGGGAGGGCCAATGAGCAGTTCTTC. This chain uses TRBV19 with TRBJ2-5; 12 bases map to TRBD2. The DNA end is more similar to TRBJ2-1, so the J call may be wrong. This CDR3 is 16 amino acids long. From germline, CDR1 is LNHDA and CDR2 SQIVND (reference sequence).

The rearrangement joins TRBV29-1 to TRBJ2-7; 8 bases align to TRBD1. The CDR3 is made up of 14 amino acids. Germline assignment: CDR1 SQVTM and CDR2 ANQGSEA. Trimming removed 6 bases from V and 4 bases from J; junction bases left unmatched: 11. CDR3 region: CSVTGQGGLYEQYF. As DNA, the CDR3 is TGCAGCGTCACTGGACAGGGAGGACTTTACGAGCAGTACTTC.

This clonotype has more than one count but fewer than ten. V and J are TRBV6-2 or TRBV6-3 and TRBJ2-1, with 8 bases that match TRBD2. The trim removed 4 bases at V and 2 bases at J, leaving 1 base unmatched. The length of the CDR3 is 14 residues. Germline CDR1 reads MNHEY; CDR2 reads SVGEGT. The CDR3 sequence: CASSWGLAYNEQFF. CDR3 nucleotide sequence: TGTGCCAGCAGTTGGGGACTAGCCTACAATGAGCAGTTCTTC.

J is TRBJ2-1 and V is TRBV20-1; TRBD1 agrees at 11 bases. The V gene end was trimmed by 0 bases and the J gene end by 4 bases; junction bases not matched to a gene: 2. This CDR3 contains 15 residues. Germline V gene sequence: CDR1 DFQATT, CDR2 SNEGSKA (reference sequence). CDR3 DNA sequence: TGCAGTGCTAGAGATGGACAGGGGGCTTACAATGAGCAGTTCTTC. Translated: CSARDGQGAYNEQFF.

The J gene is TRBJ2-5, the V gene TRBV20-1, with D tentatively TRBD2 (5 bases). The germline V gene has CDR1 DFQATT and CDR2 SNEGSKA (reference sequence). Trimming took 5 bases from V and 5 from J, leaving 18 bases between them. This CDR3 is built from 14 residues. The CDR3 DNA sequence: TGCAGTGCTCATCCGTTGGGAGTGGAGGAGACCCAGTACTTC. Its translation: CSAHPLGVEETQYF.

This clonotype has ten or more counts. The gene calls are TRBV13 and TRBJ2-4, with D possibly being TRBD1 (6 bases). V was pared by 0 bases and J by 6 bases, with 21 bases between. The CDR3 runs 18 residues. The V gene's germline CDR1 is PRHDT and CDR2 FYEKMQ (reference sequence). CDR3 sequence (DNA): TGTGCCAGCAGCTTAGGGGCATCCAGGGGTTCCCCCAGAAACATTCAGTACTTC. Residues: CASSLGASRGSPRNIQYF.

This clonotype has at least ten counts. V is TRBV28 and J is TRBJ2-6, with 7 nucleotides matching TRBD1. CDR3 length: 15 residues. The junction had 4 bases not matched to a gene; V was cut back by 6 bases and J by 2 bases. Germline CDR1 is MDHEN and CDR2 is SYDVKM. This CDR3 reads CASSRTGAGANVLTF. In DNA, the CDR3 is TGTGCCAGCAGCCGAACAGGGGCTGGGGCCAACGTCCTGACTTTC.

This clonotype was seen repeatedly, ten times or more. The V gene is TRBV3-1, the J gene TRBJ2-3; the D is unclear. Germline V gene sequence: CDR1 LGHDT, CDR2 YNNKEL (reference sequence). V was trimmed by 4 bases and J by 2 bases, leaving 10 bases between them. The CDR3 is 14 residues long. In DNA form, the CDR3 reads TGTGCCAGCAGCCGCCTTGCGAACACAGATACGCAGTATTTT. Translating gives CASSRLANTDTQYF.

The CDR3 protein is CATSDLVQGPYGNQPQHF. The CDR3 nucleotides are TGTGCCACCAGTGATTTGGTACAGGGCCCGTATGGCAATCAGCCCCAGCATTTT. V is TRBV24-1 and J is TRBJ1-5, with a weak D call TRBD1 (6 bases). V was shortened by 0 bases and J by 2 bases, with 16 bases between the two germline ends. Germline V CDR1 and CDR2: KGHDR, SFDVKD. The CDR3 spans 18 residues.

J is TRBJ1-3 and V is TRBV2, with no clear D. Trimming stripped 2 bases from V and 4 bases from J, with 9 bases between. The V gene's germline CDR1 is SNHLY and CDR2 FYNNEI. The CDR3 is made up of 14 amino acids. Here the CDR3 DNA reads TGTGCCAGCAGTGAAATGGTATCGGGAAACACCATATATTTT. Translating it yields CASSEMVSGNTIYF.